A single sample gave rise to the 16 T cell receptor beta chains below, sequenced in a study of T cell responses to AZD1222 COVID-19 vaccine. The method was immunoSEQ multiplex PCR; TCRdb's version includes in-frame clones alone and lacks a portion of them. The table has about 99,000 clones, about nine tenths seen once; the top ten hold under 5.5%. Sequences were derived from peripheral blood, sampled on day 0 of AZD1222 vaccination. Source of these receptors: an adult in good health.

J is TRBJ1-2 and V is TRBV7-2; TRBD1 matches 8 bases. The germline gives CDR1 SGHTA, CDR2 FQGNSA. The ends lost 5 bases at V and 2 bases at J; junction bases unmatched: 4. The CDR3 loop spans 14 amino acids. The CDR3 DNA reads TGTGCCAGCAGCCTACAGGGGGTGAACTATGGCTACACCTTC. As protein: CASSLQGVNYGYTF.

The chain employs TRBV4-2 and TRBJ2-7, with D hard to call. CDR1 is LGHNA and CDR2 is YNFKEQ in the germline V gene. The CDR3 runs to 15 residues. Trimming left V 0 bases short and J 6 bases short, with 15 bases between. The CDR3 DNA reads as TGTGCCAGCAGCCAAGATCCAGGCCCTAACGGCGAGCAGTACTTC. Its protein product is CASSQDPGPNGEQYF.

The V gene is TRBV5-4, the J gene TRBJ2-2; the match to TRBD1 covers 7 bases. Germline V gives CDR1 SGHNT, CDR2 YYREEE (reference sequence). The CDR3 extends over 13 amino acids. V lost 5 bases, J lost 6 bases, and 4 bases stayed unmatched. The CDR3 reads CASRTGFAGELFF. Written as DNA, the CDR3 is TGTGCCAGCAGGACAGGGTTCGCCGGGGAGCTGTTTTTT.

The chain carries TRBV19 and TRBJ2-7; the match to TRBD1 covers 9 bases. There are 13 residues in the CDR3. With V trimmed by 4 bases and J by 6 bases, 4 bases remained unmatched. Germline V lookup: CDR1 LNHDA, CDR2 SQIVND (reference sequence). In DNA, the CDR3 is TGTGCCAGTAGTAACCTACAGGGGGCCGAGCAGTACTTC. Translated, it gives CASSNLQGAEQYF.

The chain uses TRBV4-2 and TRBJ2-7; D is unclear. The CDR3 sequence is 13 residues long. Trimming stripped 1 base from V and 6 bases from J, with 10 bases between. Germline values: CDR1 LGHNA, CDR2 YNFKEQ. The CDR3 DNA follows: TGTGCCAGCAGCCAAGTCTCGTTGGGCGAGCAGTACTTC. Its protein product is CASSQVSLGEQYF.

The chain recombines TRBV9 with TRBJ2-7; D possibly matches TRBD1 or TRBD2 (5 bases each). There are 16 residues in the CDR3. CDR1 is SGDLS, CDR2 YYNGEE, per germline. V lost 0 bases, J lost 3 bases, and 16 bases lay in between. The CDR3 bases are TGTGCCAGCAGCGTAGCTTCGGGGACCTCCTACTACGAGCAGTACTTC. As protein: CASSVASGTSYYEQYF.

The chain employs TRBV5-1 and TRBJ1-1; 8 bases line up with TRBD1. Germline assignment: CDR1 SGHRS and CDR2 YFSETQ. J gave up 1 base and V 3 bases, and 2 bases lay outside the gene matches. This CDR3 contains 14 residues. The CDR3 coding sequence is TGCGCCAGCAGCTCAGGGGGCTGGAACACTGAAGCTTTCTTT. It yields the protein CASSSGGWNTEAFF.

This clone has a single count. This chain links TRBV7-9 with TRBJ2-7; D is unclear. This CDR3 has 15 amino acids. The germline V gene encodes CDR1 SEHNR and CDR2 FQNEAQ (reference sequence). V dropped 4 bases and J dropped 1 base, with 14 bases sitting between them. The CDR3 DNA reads TGTGCCAGCAGCTCCACAGTTCTCGGGTCCTACGAGCAGTACTTC. Translating gives CASSSTVLGSYEQYF.

The chain combines TRBV7-9 with TRBJ2-7; D remains ambiguous. The CDR3 extends over 12 amino acids. V was trimmed by 4 bases and J by 3 bases, leaving 7 bases between them. Looked up from germline, CDR1 is SEHNR and CDR2 is FQNEAQ (reference sequence). The CDR3 nucleotides read TGTGCCAGCAGCTCGAGCAACTACGAGCAGTACTTC. This codes for CASSSSNYEQYF. Filled out from reference TRBV7-9 and TRBJ2-7, the complete variable domain reads DTGVSQNPRHKITKRGQNVTFRCDPISEHNRLYWYRQTLGQGPEFLTYFQNEAQLEKSRLLSDRFSAERPKGSFSTLEIQRTEQGDSAMYLCASSSSNYEQYFGPGTRLTVT.

CDR3 in DNA: TGTGCCAGCAGATCACTCCAGGCACAATCTTTTTCACCCCTCCACTTT. This translates into CASRSLQAQSFSPLHF. The chain carries TRBV27 and TRBJ1-6; D ambiguous. Trimming pared 6 bases from V and 9 bases from J, leaving 21 bases between. Germline CDR1 reads MNHEY; CDR2 reads SMNVEV (reference sequence). The CDR3 totals 16 residues.

V gene TRBV11-2 combines with J gene TRBJ1-2; D possibly corresponds to TRBD1 (5 bases). V was trimmed by 11 bases and J by 3 bases, leaving 16 bases between them. The CDR3 covers 13 residues. The germline CDR1 and CDR2 sequences are SGHAT and FQNNGV. CDR3 amino acids: CAAQGAPDYGYTF. The CDR3 DNA is TGTGCCGCCCAGGGAGCCCCCGACTATGGCTACACCTTC. The whole variable domain, filled in from reference TRBV11-2 and TRBJ1-2, reads EAGVAQSPRYKIIEKRQSVAFWCNPISGHATLYWYQQILGQGPKLLIQFQNNGVVDDSQLPKDRFSAERLKGVDSTLKIQPAKLEDSAVYLCAAQGAPDYGYTFGSGTRLTVV.

This chain joins TRBV4-1 and TRBJ1-2; D is possibly TRBD1 (6 bases). The germline V gene encodes CDR1 MGHRA and CDR2 YSYEKL. This CDR3 is built from 16 residues. The V end lost 2 bases, the J end lost 0 bases, and 13 bases lay between the germline ends. CDR3 sequence reads: CASSQTSGGANYGYTF. CDR3 DNA sequence: TGCGCCAGCAGCCAAACCTCGGGGGGCGCTAACTATGGCTACACCTTC.

The chain combines TRBV3-1 (or the pseudogene TRBV3-2) with TRBJ1-1; D perhaps matches TRBD1 (6 bases). V gave up 0 bases and J gave up 2 bases, with 16 bases separating them. CDR3 length equals 17 residues. CDR1 is LGHDT and CDR2 is YNNKEL in the germline V gene (reference sequence). CDR3 region: CASSQELSGDLNTEAFF. In DNA, the CDR3 is TGTGCCAGCAGCCAAGAGCTTTCAGGGGATCTTAACACTGAAGCTTTCTTT.

The gene calls are TRBV30 and TRBJ2-1; D is ambiguous. Trimming removed 2 bases from V and 3 bases from J, with 5 bases in between. The CDR3 extends over 12 amino acids. Germline-derived CDR1 and CDR2 are GTSNPN and SVGIG (reference sequence). The CDR3 reads CAWSPYYNEQFF. CDR3 coding DNA: TGTGCCTGGAGTCCTTACTACAATGAGCAGTTCTTC.

The genes are TRBV9 and TRBJ1-4, with 7 bases fitting TRBD1. Germline V CDR1 and CDR2: SGDLS, YYNGEE. Losses at the gene ends were 4 bases for V and 4 bases for J; bases not matched to a gene: 7. CDR3 size: 15 residues. The CDR3 spells CASSTRDSFNEKLFF. The CDR3 coding sequence is TGTGCCAGCAGCACCCGGGACAGCTTTAATGAAAAACTGTTTTTT.

The V and J genes are TRBV13 and TRBJ1-1, with 8 bases fitting TRBD1. The J segment lost 2 bases and the V segment lost 5 bases, leaving 7 bases of the junction unmatched. Germline V CDR1 and CDR2: PRHDT, FYEKMQ (reference sequence). The CDR3 runs 15 residues. The CDR3, as DNA: TGTGCCAGCAGCCCCGGACAGGGAGATAACACTGAAGCTTTCTTT. It yields the protein CASSPGQGDNTEAFF.